These T cell receptor beta chains were read from a single sample in a study of T cells in Graves' hyperthyroidism and ophthalmopathy. TCRdb independently ran MiXCR on the multiplex PCR reads; one entry per CDR3 protein. Counted here are a few hundred thousand distinct CDR3 sequences, roughly 15% occurring once; the ten biggest clones make up 5.3%. What was sequenced was blood. Source of these receptors: a woman aged 18-35 years with Graves' hyperthyroidism. Each CDR3 is given with its conserved first and last residue. A D gene is named only where the DNA matches it firmly. Clone sizes are given selectively: once, few, many, or a class where the clone is expanded.

>TRBJ2-7|13|TRBV20-1|many|NA
CSASASHTYEQYF
TGCAGTGCTAGTGCTAGTCATACCTACGAGCAGTACTTC
>TRBJ1-2|18|TRBV7-9|NA|TRBD1
CASSLRDAGQVYNYGYTF
TGTGCCAGCAGCTTAAGAGATGCGGGACAGGTGTATAACTATGGCTACACCTTC
>TRBJ2-1|18|TRBV11-2|many|TRBD2
CASSLDRMRLAGGDEQFF
TGTGCCAGCAGCTTAGATAGGATGCGACTAGCGGGAGGGGATGAGCAGTTCTTC
>TRBJ1-1|14|TRBV15|few|TRBD1
CATSSNRGTTEAFF
TGTGCCACCAGCAGCAACAGGGGCACCACTGAAGCTTTCTTT
>TRBJ1-2|13|TRBV14|NA|NA
CASTAVPAYGYTF
TGTGCCAGCACCGCAGTCCCCGCCTATGGCTACACCTTC
>TRBJ2-7|12|TRBV9|many|NA
CASSVGRGEQYF
TGTGCCAGCAGCGTAGGGAGGGGCGAGCAGTACTTC
>TRBJ2-3|14|TRBV7-2|many|NA
CASSFGPSTDTQYF
TGTGCCAGCAGCTTCGGCCCGAGTACAGATACGCAGTATTTT
>TRBJ1-3|16|TRBV2|few|TRBD1
CASSFGQGAFGNTIYF
TGTGCCAGCAGCTTTGGACAGGGGGCTTTTGGAAACACCATATATTTT
>TRBJ2-1|16|TRBV7-9|NA|NA
CASSLAGAGVGNEQFF
TGTGCCAGCAGCTTAGCGGGGGCAGGGGTAGGGAATGAGCAGTTCTTC
>TRBJ1-1|14|TRBV12-3/TRBV12-4|NA|NA
CASSLKGMNTEAFF
TGTGCCAGCAGCCTCAAGGGAATGAACACTGAAGCTTTCTTT
>TRBJ2-5|13|TRBV29-1|NA|TRBD1
CSALDRGQGTQYF
TGCAGCGCCTTGGACAGGGGGCAGGGGACCCAGTACTTC
>TRBJ2-7|12|TRBV12-5|many|NA
CASGLLEGEQYF
TGTGCTAGTGGTTTGTTAGAGGGCGAGCAGTACTTC
>TRBJ1-2|13|TRBV12-3/TRBV12-4|many|NA
CASSFGPREGYTF
TGTGCCAGCAGTTTTGGACCCCGAGAGGGCTACACCTTC
>TRBJ2-5|17|TRBV20-1|few|TRBD1
CSASSRILTGLQETQYF
TGCAGTGCCAGTTCACGTATACTGACAGGGTTACAAGAGACCCAGTACTTC
>TRBJ1-6|15|TRBV7-6|many|NA
CASSLGSMPNSPLHF
TGTGCCAGCAGCTTAGGATCCATGCCCAATTCACCCCTCCACTTT
>TRBJ1-4|14|TRBV7-2|NA|TRBD1
CASSLGGGDEKLFF
TGTGCCAGCAGCTTAGGAGGGGGCGATGAAAAACTGTTTTTT
>TRBJ2-1|14|TRBV20-1|NA|NA
CSARDGAPLDEQFF
TGCAGTGCTAGAGACGGGGCGCCCTTGGATGAGCAGTTCTTC
>TRBJ1-6|13|TRBV19|NA|NA
CASSSQRGSPLHF
TGTGCCAGTTCGAGCCAACGGGGTTCACCCCTCCACTTT
>TRBJ2-1|18|TRBV20-1|many|TRBD2
CSARDLHSFAGGYNEQFF
TGCAGTGCTAGAGACCTTCACTCCTTCGCGGGAGGGTACAATGAGCAGTTCTTC
>TRBJ1-4|15|TRBV7-6|few|NA
CASSLGSRVGEKLFF
TGTGCCAGCAGCTTAGGGTCCAGGGTGGGTGAAAAACTGTTTTTT
>TRBJ2-7|17|TRBV7-2|few|TRBD1
CASSLGSFGDRGGEQYF
TGTGCCAGCAGCTTAGGTAGTTTCGGGGACAGGGGTGGCGAGCAGTACTTC
>TRBJ2-1|16|TRBV28|many|NA
CASIPLTGDSYNEQFF
TGTGCCAGCATCCCTCTCACGGGAGACTCCTACAATGAGCAGTTCTTC
>TRBJ1-6|15|TRBV28|many|NA
CASSLALGTNSPLHF
TGTGCCAGCAGTTTGGCCCTGGGAACGAATTCACCCCTCCACTTT
>TRBJ1-1|13|TRBV19|few|NA
CASRKGRNTEAFF
TGTGCCAGTAGAAAGGGACGGAACACTGAAGCTTTCTTT
>TRBJ1-1|14|TRBV11-2|many|NA
CASSLAGVNTEAFF
TGTGCCAGCAGCTTAGCCGGAGTGAACACTGAAGCTTTCTTT
>TRBJ2-2|14|TRBV24-1|NA|TRBD1
CATSDDRDTGELFF
TGTGCCACCAGTGATGACAGGGACACCGGGGAGCTGTTTTTT
>TRBJ2-2|16|TRBV18|many|NA
CASSPRGLGNTGELFF
TGTGCCAGCTCTCCACGCGGCTTGGGGAACACCGGGGAGCTGTTTTTT
>TRBJ2-4|15|TRBV28|many|NA
CASSDGGIAKNIQYF
TGTGCCAGCAGTGATGGGGGGATAGCCAAAAACATTCAGTACTTC
>TRBJ2-7|14|TRBV20-1|many|NA
CSATSDFRSYEQYF
TGCAGTGCTACCTCGGATTTCCGCTCCTACGAGCAGTACTTC
>TRBJ1-3|16|TRBV7-2|few|NA
CASSLADQGSGNTIYF
TGTGCCAGCAGCTTAGCGGATCAGGGAAGTGGAAACACCATATATTTT
>TRBJ2-7|15|TRBV27|many|TRBD2
CASSLRVAGVSEQYF
TGTGCCAGCAGTTTGAGGGTAGCGGGAGTGAGTGAGCAGTACTTC
>TRBJ2-1|11|TRBV6-1|few|NA
CASSEQGRAFF
TGTGCCAGCAGTGAACAAGGTCGGGCGTTCTTC
>TRBJ2-5|14|TRBV7-6|many|NA
CASSLPRAGETQYF
TGTGCCAGCAGCTTACCCCGGGCAGGAGAGACCCAGTACTTC